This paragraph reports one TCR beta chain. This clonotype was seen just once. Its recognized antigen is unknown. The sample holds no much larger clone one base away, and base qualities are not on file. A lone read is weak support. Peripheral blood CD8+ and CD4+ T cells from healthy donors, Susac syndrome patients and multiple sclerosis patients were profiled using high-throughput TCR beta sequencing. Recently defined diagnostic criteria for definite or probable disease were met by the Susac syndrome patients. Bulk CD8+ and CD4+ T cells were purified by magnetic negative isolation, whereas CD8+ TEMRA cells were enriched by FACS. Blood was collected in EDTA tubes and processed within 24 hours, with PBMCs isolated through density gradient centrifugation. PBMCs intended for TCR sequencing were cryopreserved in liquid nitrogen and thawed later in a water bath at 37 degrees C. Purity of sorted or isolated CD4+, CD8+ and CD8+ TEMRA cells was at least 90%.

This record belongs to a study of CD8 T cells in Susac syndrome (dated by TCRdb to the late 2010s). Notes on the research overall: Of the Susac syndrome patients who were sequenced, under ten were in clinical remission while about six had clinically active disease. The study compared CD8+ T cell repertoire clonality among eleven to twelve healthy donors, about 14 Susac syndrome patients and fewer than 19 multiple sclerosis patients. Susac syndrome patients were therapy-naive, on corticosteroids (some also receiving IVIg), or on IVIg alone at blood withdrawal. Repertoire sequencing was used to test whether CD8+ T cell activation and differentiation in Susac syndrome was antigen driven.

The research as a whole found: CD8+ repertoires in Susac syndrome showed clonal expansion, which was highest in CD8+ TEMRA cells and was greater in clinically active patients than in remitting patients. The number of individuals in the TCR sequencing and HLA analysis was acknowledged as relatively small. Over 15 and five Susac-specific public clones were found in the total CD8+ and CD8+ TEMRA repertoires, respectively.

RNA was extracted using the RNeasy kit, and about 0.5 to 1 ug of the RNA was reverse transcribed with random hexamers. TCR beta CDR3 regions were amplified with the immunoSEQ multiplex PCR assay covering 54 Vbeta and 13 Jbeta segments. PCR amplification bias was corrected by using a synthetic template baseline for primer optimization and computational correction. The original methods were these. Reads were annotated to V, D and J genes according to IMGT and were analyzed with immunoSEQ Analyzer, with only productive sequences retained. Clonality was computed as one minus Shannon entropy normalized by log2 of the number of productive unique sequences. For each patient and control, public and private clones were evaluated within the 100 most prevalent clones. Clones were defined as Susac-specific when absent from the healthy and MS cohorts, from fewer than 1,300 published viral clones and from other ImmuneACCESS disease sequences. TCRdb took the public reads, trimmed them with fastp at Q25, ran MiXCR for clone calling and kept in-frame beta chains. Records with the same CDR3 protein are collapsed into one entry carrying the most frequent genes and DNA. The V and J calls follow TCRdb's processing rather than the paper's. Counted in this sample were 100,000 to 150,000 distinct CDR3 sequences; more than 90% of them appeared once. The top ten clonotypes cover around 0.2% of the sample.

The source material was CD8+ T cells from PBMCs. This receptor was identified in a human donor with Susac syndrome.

The bases are TGCAGCGTTGAAGATCTTGGGGGAAGCTCCTACAATGAGCAGTTCTTC. Translation gives CSVEDLGGSSYNEQFF. The chain is made from TRBV29-1 and TRBJ2-1; the D segment is perhaps TRBD1 or TRBD2, each sharing 5 matched bases. The germline V gene encodes CDR1 SQVTM and CDR2 ANQGSEA. The CDR3 covers 16 residues, taking in both the cysteine and the phenylalanine. Only the CDR3 DNA stays, 48 bases, in frame from base 1. Trimming takes 0 bases from V and 0 bases from J, and the germline ends sit 12 bases apart.